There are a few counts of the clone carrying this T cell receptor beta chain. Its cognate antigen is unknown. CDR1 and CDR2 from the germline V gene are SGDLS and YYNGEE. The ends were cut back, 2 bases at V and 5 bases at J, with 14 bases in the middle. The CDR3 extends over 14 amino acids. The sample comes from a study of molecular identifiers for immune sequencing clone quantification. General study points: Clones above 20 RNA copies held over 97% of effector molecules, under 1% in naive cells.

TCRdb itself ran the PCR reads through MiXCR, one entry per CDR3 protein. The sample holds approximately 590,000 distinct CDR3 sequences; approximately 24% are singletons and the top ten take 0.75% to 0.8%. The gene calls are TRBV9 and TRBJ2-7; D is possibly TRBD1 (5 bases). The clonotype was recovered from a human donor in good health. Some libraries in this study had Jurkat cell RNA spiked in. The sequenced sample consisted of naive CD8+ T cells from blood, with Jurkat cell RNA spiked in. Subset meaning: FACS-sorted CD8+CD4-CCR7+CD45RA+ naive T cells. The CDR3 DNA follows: TGTGCCAGCAGCGTTAAAGGGGCCGCCGACGAGCAGTACTTC. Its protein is CASSVKGAADEQYF. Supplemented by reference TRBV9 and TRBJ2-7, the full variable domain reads DSGVTQTPKHLITATGQRVTLRCSPRSGDLSVYWYQQSLDQGLQFLIQYYNGEERAKGNILERFSAQQFPDLHSELNLSSLELGDSALYFCASSVKGAADEQYFGPGTRLTVT.